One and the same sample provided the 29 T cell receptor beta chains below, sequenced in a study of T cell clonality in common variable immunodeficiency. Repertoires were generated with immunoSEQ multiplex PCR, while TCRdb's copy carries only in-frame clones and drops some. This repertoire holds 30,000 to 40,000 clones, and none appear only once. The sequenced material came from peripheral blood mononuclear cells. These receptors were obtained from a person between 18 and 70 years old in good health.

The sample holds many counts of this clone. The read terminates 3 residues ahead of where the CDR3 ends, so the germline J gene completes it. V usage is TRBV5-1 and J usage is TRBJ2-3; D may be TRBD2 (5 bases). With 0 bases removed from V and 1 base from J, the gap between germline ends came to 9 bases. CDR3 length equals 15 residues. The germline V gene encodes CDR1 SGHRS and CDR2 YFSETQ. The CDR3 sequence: CASSLGGLRTDTQYF. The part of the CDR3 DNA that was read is TGCGCCAGCAGCTTGGGAGGACTGCGCACAGATACG.

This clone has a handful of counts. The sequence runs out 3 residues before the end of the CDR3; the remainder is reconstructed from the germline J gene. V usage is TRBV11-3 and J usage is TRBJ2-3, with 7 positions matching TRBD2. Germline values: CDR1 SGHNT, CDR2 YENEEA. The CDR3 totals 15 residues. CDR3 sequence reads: CASSFPTSPQETQYF. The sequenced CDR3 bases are TGTGCCAGCAGCTTCCCGACTAGCCCCCAAGAGACG. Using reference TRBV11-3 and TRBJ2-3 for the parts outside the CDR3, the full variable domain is EAGVVQSPRYKIIEKKQPVAFWCNPISGHNTLYWYLQNLGQGPELLIRYENEEAVDDSQLPKDRFSAERLKGVDSTLKIQPAELGDSAVYLCASSFPTSPQETQYFGPGTRLTVL.

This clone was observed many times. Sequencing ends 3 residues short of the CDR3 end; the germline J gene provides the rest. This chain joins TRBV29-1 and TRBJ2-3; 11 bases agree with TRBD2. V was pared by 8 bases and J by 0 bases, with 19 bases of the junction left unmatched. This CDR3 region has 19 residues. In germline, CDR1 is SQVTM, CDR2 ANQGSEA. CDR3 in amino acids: CSSLGGDLTSGASTDTQYF. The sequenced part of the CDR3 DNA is TGCAGCTCTTTGGGGGGGGATCTGACTAGCGGGGCTAGCACAGATACG.

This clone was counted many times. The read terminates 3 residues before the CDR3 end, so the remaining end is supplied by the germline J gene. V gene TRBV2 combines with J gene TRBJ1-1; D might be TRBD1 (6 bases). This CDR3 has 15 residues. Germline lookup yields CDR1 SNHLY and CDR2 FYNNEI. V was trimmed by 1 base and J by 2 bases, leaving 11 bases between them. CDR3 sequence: CASSEEGGTNTEAFF. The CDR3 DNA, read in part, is TGTGCCAGCAGTGAAGAGGGGGGGACTAACACTGAA.

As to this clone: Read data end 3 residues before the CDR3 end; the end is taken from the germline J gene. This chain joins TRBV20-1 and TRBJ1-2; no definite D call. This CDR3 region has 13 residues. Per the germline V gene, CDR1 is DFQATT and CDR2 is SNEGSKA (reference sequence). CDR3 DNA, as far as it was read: TGCAGTGCTAGGCAGGCGAGCTCCTACGAC. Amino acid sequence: CSARQASSYD. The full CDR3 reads CSARQASSYDYTF.

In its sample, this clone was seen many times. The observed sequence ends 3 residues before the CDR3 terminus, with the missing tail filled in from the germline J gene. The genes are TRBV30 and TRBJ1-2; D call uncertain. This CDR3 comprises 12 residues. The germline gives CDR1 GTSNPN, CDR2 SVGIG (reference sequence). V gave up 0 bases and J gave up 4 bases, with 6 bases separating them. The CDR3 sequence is CAWSVLFYGYTF. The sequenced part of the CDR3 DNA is TGTGCCTGGAGTGTACTGTTCTATGGC.

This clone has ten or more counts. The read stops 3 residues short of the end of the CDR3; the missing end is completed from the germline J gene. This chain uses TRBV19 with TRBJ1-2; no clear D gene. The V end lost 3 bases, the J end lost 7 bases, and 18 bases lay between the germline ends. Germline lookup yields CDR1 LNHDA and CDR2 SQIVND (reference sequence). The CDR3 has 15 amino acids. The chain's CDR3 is CASSIGELVIGGYTF. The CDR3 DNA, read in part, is TGTGCCAGTAGTATCGGGGAACTCGTGATAGGTGGC.

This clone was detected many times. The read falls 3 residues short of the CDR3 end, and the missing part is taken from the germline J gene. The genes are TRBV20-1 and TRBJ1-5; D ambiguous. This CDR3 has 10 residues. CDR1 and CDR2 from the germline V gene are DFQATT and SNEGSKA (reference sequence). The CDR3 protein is CSPPRPPQHF. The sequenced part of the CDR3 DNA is TGCAGTCCCCCTAGACCCCCC.

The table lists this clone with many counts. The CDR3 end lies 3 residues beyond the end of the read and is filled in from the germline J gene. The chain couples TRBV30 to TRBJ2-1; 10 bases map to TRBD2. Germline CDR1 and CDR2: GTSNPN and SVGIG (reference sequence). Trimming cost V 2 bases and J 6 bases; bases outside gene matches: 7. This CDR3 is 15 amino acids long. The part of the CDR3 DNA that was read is TGTGCCTGGAGTTTGTCACTAGCGGGAATCAATGAG. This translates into CAWSLSLAGINE. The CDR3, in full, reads CAWSLSLAGINEQFF.

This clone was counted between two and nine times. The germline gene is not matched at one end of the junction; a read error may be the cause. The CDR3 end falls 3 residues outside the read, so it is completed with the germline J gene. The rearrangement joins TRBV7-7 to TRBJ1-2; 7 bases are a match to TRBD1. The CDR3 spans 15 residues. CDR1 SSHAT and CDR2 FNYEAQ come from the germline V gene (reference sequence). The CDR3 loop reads CASSSDREISYDYTF. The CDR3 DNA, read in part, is TGTGCTAGCAGCTCCGACAGGGAGATATCCTACGAC.

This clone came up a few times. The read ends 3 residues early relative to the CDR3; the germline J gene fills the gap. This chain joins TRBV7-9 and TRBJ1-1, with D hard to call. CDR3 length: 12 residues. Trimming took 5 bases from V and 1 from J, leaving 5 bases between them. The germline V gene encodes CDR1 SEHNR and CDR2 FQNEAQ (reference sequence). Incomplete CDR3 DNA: TGTGCCAGCAGCGAGGGGAACACTGAA. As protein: CASSEGNTE. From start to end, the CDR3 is CASSEGNTEAFF.

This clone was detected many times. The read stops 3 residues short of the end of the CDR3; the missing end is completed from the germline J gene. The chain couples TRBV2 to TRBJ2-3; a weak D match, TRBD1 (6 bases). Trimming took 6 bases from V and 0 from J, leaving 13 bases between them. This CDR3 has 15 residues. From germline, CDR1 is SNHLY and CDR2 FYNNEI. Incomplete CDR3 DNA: TGTGCCAGCAGGTTACAGGGTTCTAGCACAGATACG. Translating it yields CASRLQGSSTDT. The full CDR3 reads CASRLQGSSTDTQYF.

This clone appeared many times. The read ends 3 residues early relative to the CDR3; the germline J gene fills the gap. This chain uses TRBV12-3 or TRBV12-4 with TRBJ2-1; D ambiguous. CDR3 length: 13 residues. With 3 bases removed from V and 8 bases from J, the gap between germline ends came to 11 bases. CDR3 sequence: CASSLRWSDEQFF. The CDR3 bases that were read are TGTGCCAGCAGTTTGCGATGGAGCGATGAG.

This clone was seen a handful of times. The sequenced CDR3 bases are TGTGCCAGTACCCCGGGGCGCGTAGCGGGAGCTACC. Translation gives CASTPGRVAGAT. The full CDR3 protein is CASTPGRVAGATYTF. V is TRBV19 and J is TRBJ1-2, with D possibly matching TRBD1 (5 bases). The DNA ends 3 residues before the CDR3 does, and the rest of the CDR3 is filled in from the germline J gene. The germline CDR1 and CDR2 sequences are LNHDA and SQIVND (reference sequence). This CDR3 has 15 amino acids.

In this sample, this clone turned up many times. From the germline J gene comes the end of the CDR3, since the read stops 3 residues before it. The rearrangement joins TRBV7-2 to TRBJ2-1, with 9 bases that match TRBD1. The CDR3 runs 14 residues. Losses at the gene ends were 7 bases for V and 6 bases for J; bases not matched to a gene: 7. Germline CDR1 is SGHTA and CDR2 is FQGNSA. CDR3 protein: CASTLTGGSNEQFF. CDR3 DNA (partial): TGTGCCAGCACCTTGACAGGGGGAAGCAATGAG.

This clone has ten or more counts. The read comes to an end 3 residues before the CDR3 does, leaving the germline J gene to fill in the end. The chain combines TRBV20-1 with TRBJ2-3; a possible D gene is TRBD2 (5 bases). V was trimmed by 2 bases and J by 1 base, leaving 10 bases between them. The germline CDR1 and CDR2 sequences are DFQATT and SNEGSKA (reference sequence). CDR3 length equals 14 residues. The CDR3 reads CSARPTGGTDTQYF. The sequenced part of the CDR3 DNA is TGCAGTGCTAGACCCACCGGGGGCACAGATACG.

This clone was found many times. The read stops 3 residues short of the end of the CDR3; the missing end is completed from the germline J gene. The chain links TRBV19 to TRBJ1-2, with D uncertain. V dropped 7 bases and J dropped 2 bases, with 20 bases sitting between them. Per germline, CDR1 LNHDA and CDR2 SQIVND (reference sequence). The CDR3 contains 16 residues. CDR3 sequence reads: CASTPPLGSENYGYTF. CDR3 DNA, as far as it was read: TGTGCCAGTACCCCCCCCCTAGGCAGCGAGAACTATGGC.

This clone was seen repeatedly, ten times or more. The CDR3 DNA, read in part, is TGTGCCAGTAGTATCGACTTGTGGGGC. Amino acid sequence: CASSIDLWG. The full CDR3 is CASSIDLWGYTF. The V gene is TRBV19, the J gene TRBJ1-2; D is undetermined. Read sequence stops 3 residues before the CDR3 end, and the germline J gene provides the missing end. Germline V lookup: CDR1 LNHDA, CDR2 SQIVND (reference sequence). The CDR3 loop spans 12 amino acids.

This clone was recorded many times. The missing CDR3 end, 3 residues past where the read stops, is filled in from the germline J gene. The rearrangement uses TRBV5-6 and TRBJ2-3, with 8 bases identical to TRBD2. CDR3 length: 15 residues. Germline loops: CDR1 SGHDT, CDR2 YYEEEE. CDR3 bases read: TGTGCCAGCAGCTTGGGGCGGGAGCGGGGGTGGACG. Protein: CASSLGRERGWT. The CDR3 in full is CASSLGRERGWTQYF.

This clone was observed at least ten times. The CDR3 spells CASSPYTGELFF. Partial CDR3 DNA: TGTGCCAGCAGCCCCTACACCGGGGAG. V is TRBV11-2 and J is TRBJ2-2; no clear D gene. The CDR3 extends 3 residues past the end of the read, so its final part is completed from the germline J gene. The CDR3 length is 12 residues. V lost 5 bases to trimming and J lost 3 bases, with 4 bases between them. Germline CDR1 SGHAT, CDR2 FQNNGV.

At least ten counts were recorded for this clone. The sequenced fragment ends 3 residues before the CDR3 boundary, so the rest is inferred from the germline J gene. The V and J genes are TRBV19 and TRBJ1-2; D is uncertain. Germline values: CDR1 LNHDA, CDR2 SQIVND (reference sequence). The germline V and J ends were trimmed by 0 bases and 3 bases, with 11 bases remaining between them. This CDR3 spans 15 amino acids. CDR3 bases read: TGTGCCAGTAGTATAGACCCCAGGCCGGACTATGGC. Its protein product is CASSIDPRPDYG. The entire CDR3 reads CASSIDPRPDYGYTF.

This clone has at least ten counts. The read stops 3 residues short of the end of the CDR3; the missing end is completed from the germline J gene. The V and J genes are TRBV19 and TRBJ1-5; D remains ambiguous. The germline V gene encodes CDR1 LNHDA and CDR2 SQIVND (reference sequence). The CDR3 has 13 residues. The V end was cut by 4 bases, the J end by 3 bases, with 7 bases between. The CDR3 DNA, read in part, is TGTGCCAGTAGTACAACAGACAATCAGCCC. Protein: CASSTTDNQP. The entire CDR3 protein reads CASSTTDNQPQHF.

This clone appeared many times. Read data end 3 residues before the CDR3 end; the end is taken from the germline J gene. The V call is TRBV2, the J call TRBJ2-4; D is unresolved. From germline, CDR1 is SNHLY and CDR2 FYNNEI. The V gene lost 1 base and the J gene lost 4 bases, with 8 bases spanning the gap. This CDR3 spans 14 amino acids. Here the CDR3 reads CASSEVYPKNIQYF. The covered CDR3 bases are TGTGCCAGCAGTGAAGTATATCCTAAAAACATT.

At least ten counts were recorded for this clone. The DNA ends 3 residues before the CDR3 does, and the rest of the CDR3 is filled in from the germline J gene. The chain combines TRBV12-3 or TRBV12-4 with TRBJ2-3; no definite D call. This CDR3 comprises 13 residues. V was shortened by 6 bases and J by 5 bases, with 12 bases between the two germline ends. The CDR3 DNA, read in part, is TGTGCCAGCAGCCCACACTCAGGAGATACG. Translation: CASSPHSGDT. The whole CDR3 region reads CASSPHSGDTQYF.

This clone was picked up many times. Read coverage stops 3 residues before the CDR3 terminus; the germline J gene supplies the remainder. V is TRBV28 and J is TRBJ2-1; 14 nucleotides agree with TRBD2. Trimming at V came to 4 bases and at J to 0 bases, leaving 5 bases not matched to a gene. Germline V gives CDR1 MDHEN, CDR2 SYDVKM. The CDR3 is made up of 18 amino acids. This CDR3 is CASSSSGTSGSSYNEQFF. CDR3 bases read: TGTGCCAGCAGTTCCTCCGGGACTAGCGGGAGCTCCTACAATGAG.

The CDR3 is CASSLGQIEAFF. Incomplete CDR3 DNA: TGTGCCAGCAGCTTGGGGCAGATTGAA. The chain joins TRBV5-6 to TRBJ1-1, with D unclear. The CDR3 end falls 3 residues outside the read, so it is completed with the germline J gene. V was trimmed by 0 bases and J by 7 bases, leaving 7 bases between them. The CDR3 sequence is 12 residues long. Germline lookup yields CDR1 SGHDT and CDR2 YYEEEE. Supplemented by reference TRBV5-6 and TRBJ1-1, the full variable domain reads DAGVTQSPTHLIKTRGQQVTLRCSPKSGHDTVSWYQQALGQGPQFIFQYYEEEERQRGNFPDRFSGHQFPNYSSELNVNALLLGDSALYLCASSLGQIEAFFGQGTRLTVV.

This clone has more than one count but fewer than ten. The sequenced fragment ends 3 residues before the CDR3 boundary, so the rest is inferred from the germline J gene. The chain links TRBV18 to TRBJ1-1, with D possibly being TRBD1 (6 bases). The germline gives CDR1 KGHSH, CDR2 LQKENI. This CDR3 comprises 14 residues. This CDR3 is CASSPGGSGDGAFF. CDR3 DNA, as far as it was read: TGTGCCAGCTCACCAGGGGGCAGTGGCGATGGC.

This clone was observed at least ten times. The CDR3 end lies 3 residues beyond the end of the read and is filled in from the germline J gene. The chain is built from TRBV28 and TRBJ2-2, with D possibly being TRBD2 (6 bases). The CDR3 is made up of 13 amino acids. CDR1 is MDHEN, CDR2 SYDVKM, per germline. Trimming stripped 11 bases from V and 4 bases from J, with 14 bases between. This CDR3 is CAASGTLTGELFF. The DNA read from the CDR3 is TGTGCCGCCTCCGGGACTCTCACCGGGGAG.

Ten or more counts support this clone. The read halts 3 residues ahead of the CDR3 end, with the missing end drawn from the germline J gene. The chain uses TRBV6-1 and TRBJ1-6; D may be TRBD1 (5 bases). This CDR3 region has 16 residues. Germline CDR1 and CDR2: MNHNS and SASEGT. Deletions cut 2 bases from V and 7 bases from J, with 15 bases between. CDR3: CASSEIWGIGNSPLHF. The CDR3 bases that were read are TGTGCCAGCAGTGAAATTTGGGGCATAGGAAATTCACCC.